This entry lists 12 T cell receptor beta chains sequenced from one sample in a study of cytomegalovirus exposure and HLA in healthy donors. Researchers ran the PCR with 60 Vbeta and 13 Jbeta primers. This table comes from immunoSEQ multiplex PCR, and its TCRdb copy is limited to in-frame clones, with some not included. The sample holds about 260,000 clones, almost 85% seen once. Sequencing was done on a sample of PBMCs. Source of these receptors: a woman in her thirties or forties in good health and CMV-seropositive.

The V call is TRBV5-6, the J call TRBJ2-7; no firm D call. From germline, CDR1 is SGHDT and CDR2 YYEEEE. V shed 1 base and J shed 6 bases, with 11 bases lying between them. This CDR3 comprises 13 residues. The CDR3 DNA is TGTGCCAGCAGCTTGTGGGCTGGTCGCGAGCAGTACTTC. Its protein is CASSLWAGREQYF.

This chain connects TRBV4-3 to TRBJ2-5; 9 nucleotides line up with TRBD2. The end of the DNA fits TRBJ2-7 better, so the J call may be wrong. The CDR3 contains 14 residues. Germline values: CDR1 LGHNA, CDR2 YSLEER. The CDR3 coding sequence is TGCGCCAGCAGCCGGAGCGGGAGGATGTACGAGCAGTACTTC. Amino acid sequence: CASSRSGRMYEQYF.

This clone was found once. The CDR3: CASSLPPSAYEQFF. The CDR3 nucleotides are TGTGCCAGCAGCTTACCCCCTAGCGCATATGAGCAGTTCTTC. V gene TRBV7-9 combines with J gene TRBJ2-1, with D maybe TRBD2 (6 bases). Trimming took off 2 bases at V and 8 bases at J, with 13 bases between the two ends. The CDR3 length is 14 residues. CDR1 and CDR2 from the germline V gene are SEHNR and FQNEAQ (reference sequence).

The rearrangement links TRBV5-1 to TRBJ2-2, with a tentative D call TRBD2 (6 bases). The CDR3 has 16 amino acids. The V and J ends lost 2 bases and 4 bases respectively, with 15 bases between them. Looked up from germline, CDR1 is SGHRS and CDR2 is YFSETQ. The CDR3 DNA reads as TGCGCCAGCAGCTTAGGATCCGGGACTCCCACCGGGGAGCTGTTTTTT. Residues: CASSLGSGTPTGELFF.

This chain uses TRBV30 with TRBJ2-5, with TRBD2 matching 7 bases. The CDR3 totals 14 residues. V was pared by 2 bases and J by 7 bases, with 10 bases of the junction left unmatched. From germline, CDR1 is GTSNPN and CDR2 SVGIG (reference sequence). CDR3: CAWSPPLGGLTQYF. For the CDR3, the DNA is TGTGCCTGGAGTCCCCCATTGGGGGGGTTGACCCAGTACTTC.

This clone was seen once. CDR3 in amino acids: CASSLSWGGSPPYEQFF. CDR3 DNA sequence: TGTGCCAGCAGTTTATCATGGGGGGGGTCCCCCCCCTATGAGCAGTTCTTC. The gene calls are TRBV27 and TRBJ2-1; 7 bases are a match to TRBD2. Per germline, CDR1 MNHEY and CDR2 SMNVEV (reference sequence). The CDR3 extends over 17 amino acids. The J segment lost 8 bases and the V segment lost 0 bases, leaving 13 bases of the junction unmatched.

V usage is TRBV11-3 and J usage is TRBJ2-1, with 8 bases fitting TRBD1. CDR1 is SGHNT, CDR2 YENEEA, per germline. J lost 3 bases, V lost 4 bases, and 5 bases had no gene match. The CDR3 extends over 15 amino acids. DNA of the CDR3: TGTGCCAGCAGCTCGAGGACAGGGTACTACAATGAGCAGTTCTTC. It translates to CASSSRTGYYNEQFF.

V gene TRBV6-1 combines with J gene TRBJ1-3; D gene unclear. V shed 3 bases and J shed 5 bases, with 5 bases lying between them. In germline, CDR1 is MNHNS, CDR2 SASEGT. CDR3 length: 12 residues. DNA for the CDR3: TGTGCCAGCAGTGAGACACGAAACACCATATATTTT. It translates to CASSETRNTIYF.

The CDR3 sequence is CASSKGQGGQPQHF. CDR3 nucleotides: TGTGCCAGCAGTAAAGGACAGGGTGGCCAGCCCCAGCATTTT. This chain uses TRBV27 with TRBJ1-5, with 8 bases that match TRBD1. With 5 bases clipped from V and 7 bases from J, the junction kept 7 bases outside the gene matches. CDR1 and CDR2 (germline): MNHEY, SMNVEV (reference sequence). The CDR3 totals 14 residues.

This clone turned up a few times. The chain carries TRBV5-1 and TRBJ1-4, with D possibly TRBD1 on 5 matching bases. The CDR3 contains 17 residues. CDR1 and CDR2 from the germline V gene are SGHRS and YFSETQ. V lost 0 bases and J lost 6, with 18 bases in between. The CDR3 bases are TGCGCCAGCAGCTTGGGTCCGGGTCGGGCGGGGGATGAAAAACTGTTTTTT. It translates to CASSLGPGRAGDEKLFF.

The chain couples TRBV6-5 to TRBJ2-7; possibly TRBD1 for D (6 bases). CDR1 is MNHEY, CDR2 SVGAGI, per germline. The V end lost 6 bases, the J end lost 6 bases, and 15 bases lay between the germline ends. This CDR3 spans 13 amino acids. In DNA form, the CDR3 reads TGTGCCAGCAGGCCCACGGGACAATTCGAGCAGTACTTC. Protein product: CASRPTGQFEQYF.

This clone appeared a few times. The chain employs TRBV19 and TRBJ2-7, with a tentative D call TRBD2 (6 bases). In germline, CDR1 is LNHDA, CDR2 SQIVND (reference sequence). Trimming stripped 4 bases from V and 5 bases from J, with 27 bases between. CDR3 length equals 18 residues. CDR3 nucleotides: TGTGCCAGTAGTACTCCTACCGGGACTCGACGTGGTCTCCACGAGCAGTACTTC. This codes for CASSTPTGTRRGLHEQYF.